A selection of T cell receptor beta chains follows, all from one sample in a study of response to subunit inactivated influenza vaccine. TCRdb re-called the RT-PCR reads through MiXCR, storing one row per CDR3 protein. The sample lists hundreds of thousands of distinct CDR3 sequences, about a fifth seen once, with approximately 11% in the top ten. The sample was PBMCs from blood, taken 4 to 6 days after vaccination. The receptors stem from a man aged 50-59 years who received an inactivated influenza vaccine. CDR3s leave out the opening cysteine and the closing phenylalanine or tryptophan.

len: 12; j_gene: TRBJ1-2; v_gene: TRBV19; CDR3aa: ASSIDDRNYGYT
len: 12; j_gene: TRBJ1-1; v_gene: TRBV6-5; CDR3aa: ASSYATTNTEAF
len: 13; j_gene: TRBJ2-5; v_gene: TRBV5-6; CDR3aa: ASSLDRSFQETQY
len: 13; j_gene: TRBJ2-2; v_gene: TRBV6-1; CDR3aa: ASRQGAAGTGELF
len: 11; j_gene: TRBJ1-3; v_gene: TRBV12-3/TRBV12-4; CDR3aa: ASSIESGNTIY
len: 15; j_gene: TRBJ2-1; v_gene: TRBV10-3; CDR3aa: AIKPVAGVTSYNEQF
len: 11; j_gene: TRBJ1-6; v_gene: TRBV20-1; CDR3aa: SAREQGHSPLH
len: 10; j_gene: TRBJ2-3; v_gene: TRBV7-9; CDR3aa: ASGRRTDTQY
len: 13; j_gene: TRBJ2-7; v_gene: TRBV5-6; CDR3aa: ASSLYGEATYEQY
len: 12; j_gene: TRBJ2-7; v_gene: TRBV5-1; CDR3aa: ASSFGGQNYEQY
len: 12; j_gene: TRBJ2-5; v_gene: TRBV7-9; CDR3aa: ASSPLGLRETQY
len: 9; j_gene: TRBJ1-2; v_gene: TRBV20-1; CDR3aa: SAKGANGYT
len: 12; j_gene: TRBJ2-5; v_gene: TRBV12-3/TRBV12-4; CDR3aa: ASSSVLEGETQY
len: 13; j_gene: TRBJ1-5; v_gene: TRBV20-1; CDR3aa: SARDRAYSNQPQH
len: 13; j_gene: TRBJ1-2; v_gene: TRBV5-5; CDR3aa: ASSLTGGAAYGYT
len: 12; j_gene: TRBJ1-2; v_gene: TRBV4-1; CDR3aa: ASSPEQGYYGYT
len: 12; j_gene: TRBJ2-7; v_gene: TRBV12-3/TRBV12-4; CDR3aa: ASSLTGGGSEQY
len: 12; j_gene: TRBJ2-3; v_gene: TRBV2; CDR3aa: ASRNRDGTDTQY
len: 13; j_gene: TRBJ2-2; v_gene: TRBV11-2; CDR3aa: ASSIVGQPTGELF
len: 12; j_gene: TRBJ2-5; v_gene: TRBV10-3; CDR3aa: AISDSSGQETQY
len: 14; j_gene: TRBJ2-1; v_gene: TRBV4-2; CDR3aa: ASSQTGTRGVNEQF
len: 9; j_gene: TRBJ1-1; v_gene: TRBV20-1; CDR3aa: SARFGTEAF
len: 13; j_gene: TRBJ2-7; v_gene: TRBV7-2; CDR3aa: ASSSAGVSVSEQY
len: 12; j_gene: TRBJ2-3; v_gene: TRBV6-1; CDR3aa: ASSEAGSADTQY
len: 12; j_gene: TRBJ2-7; v_gene: TRBV3-1; CDR3aa: ASSRATGNYEQY
len: 11; j_gene: TRBJ1-5; v_gene: TRBV2; CDR3aa: ASSEALRQPQH
len: 11; j_gene: TRBJ2-3; v_gene: TRBV30; CDR3aa: ACSAGGTDTQY
len: 13; j_gene: TRBJ2-2; v_gene: TRBV9; CDR3aa: ASSALTSVTGELF
len: 14; j_gene: TRBJ2-1; v_gene: TRBV7-9; CDR3aa: ASSFGGLSSYNEQF
len: 15; j_gene: TRBJ2-7; v_gene: TRBV4-2; CDR3aa: ASSQRTWTGNYYEQY
len: 11; j_gene: TRBJ1-5; v_gene: TRBV20-1; CDR3aa: SASSGGNQPQH
len: 13; j_gene: TRBJ1-4; v_gene: TRBV29-1; CDR3aa: SAWGQDSTNEKLF
len: 11; j_gene: TRBJ2-7; v_gene: TRBV6-2/TRBV6-3; CDR3aa: ASSYEGTYEQY
len: 12; j_gene: TRBJ1-6; v_gene: TRBV27; CDR3aa: ASSFLREDSPLH
len: 14; j_gene: TRBJ2-5; v_gene: TRBV24-1; CDR3aa: ATSEELGQGVETQY
len: 12; j_gene: TRBJ2-5; v_gene: TRBV5-5; CDR3aa: ASSRNSGMETQY
len: 13; j_gene: TRBJ2-1; v_gene: TRBV12-3/TRBV12-4; CDR3aa: ASRFGWGATNEQF
len: 11; j_gene: TRBJ1-4; v_gene: TRBV11-2; CDR3aa: ASSFLGGEKLF
len: 11; j_gene: TRBJ2-1; v_gene: TRBV7-2; CDR3aa: ASSPLQGKEQF
len: 14; j_gene: TRBJ2-1; v_gene: TRBV5-4; CDR3aa: ASSLAPGTGNNEQF
len: 8; j_gene: TRBJ1-2; v_gene: TRBV29-1; CDR3aa: STLTDGYT
len: 11; j_gene: TRBJ2-3; v_gene: TRBV7-7; CDR3aa: ASSQGARDTQY
len: 14; j_gene: TRBJ2-7; v_gene: TRBV3-1; CDR3aa: ASSQGVWSTGGEQY
len: 14; j_gene: TRBJ2-1; v_gene: TRBV20-1; CDR3aa: SAPTGGGFSYNEQF
len: 16; j_gene: TRBJ2-5; v_gene: TRBV9; CDR3aa: ASSVGSLSGRSLETQY
len: 13; j_gene: TRBJ2-3; v_gene: TRBV10-3; CDR3aa: AIRTTSGNQDTQY
len: 12; j_gene: TRBJ1-2; v_gene: TRBV12-3/TRBV12-4; CDR3aa: ASAYGWGLGGYT
len: 15; j_gene: TRBJ2-3; v_gene: TRBV6-2/TRBV6-3; CDR3aa: ASSGSLAGGRVDTQY
len: 12; j_gene: TRBJ2-2; v_gene: TRBV7-2; CDR3aa: ASSATGGSGELF
len: 15; j_gene: TRBJ2-6; v_gene: TRBV10-3; CDR3aa: AISEFVRASGANVLT
len: 17; j_gene: TRBJ2-7; v_gene: TRBV9; CDR3aa: ASSVALLPGTYPSYEQY
len: 13; j_gene: TRBJ2-3; v_gene: TRBV10-3; CDR3aa: AIRWSGASTDTQY
len: 16; j_gene: TRBJ1-6; v_gene: TRBV11-2; CDR3aa: ASSSHRGLSSYNSPLH
len: 13; j_gene: TRBJ2-1; v_gene: TRBV7-2; CDR3aa: ASSGRDRGYNEQF